The source of this TCR beta chain is a study of shared T cell receptors in the human thymus. Germline assignment: CDR1 SGHDT and CDR2 YYEEEE. CDR3 length: 14 residues. Trimming left V 4 bases short and J 7 bases short, with 17 bases between. Clones were read by immunoSEQ multiplex PCR, and TCRdb kept only the in-frame ones, dropping some. The sample lists hundreds of thousands of clones, more than 75% occurring once. The same sample was also studied in work on human thymus T cells.

The rearrangement joins TRBV5-6 to TRBJ1-1, with D unresolved. What was sequenced was thymocytes. The source of this sequence is a boy younger than two with a congenital heart defect. CDR3 DNA sequence: TGTGCCAGCAGCCCTAAACCACAGCCCGATGAAGCTTTCTTT. It encodes CASSPKPQPDEAFF.